This T cell receptor beta chain was found in a study of PD-1 and CTLA-4 blockade in melanoma. The table came from immunoSEQ multiplex PCR; TCRdb's copy has only in-frame clones and leaves some out. Here the sample spans approximately 33,000 clones, 75% to 95% being singletons. The germline V gene encodes CDR1 LGHDT and CDR2 YNNKEL (reference sequence). This CDR3 region has 17 residues. The V and J ends lost 0 bases and 4 bases respectively, with 15 bases between them. Specimen: CD8+ T cells from peripheral blood, collected from a patient given anti-PD-1 treatment. The chain combines TRBV3-1 (or the pseudogene TRBV3-2) with TRBJ2-2, with D perhaps TRBD1 (5 bases). The clonotype originates from a human donor with melanoma. CDR3 in DNA: TGTGCCAGCAGCCAAGAATCTGGCAGGGTCCCCACCGGGGAGCTGTTTTTT. As protein: CASSQESGRVPTGELFF.